The 18 T cell receptor beta chains given below trace back to one sample, sequenced in a study of blood T cells in healthy people across ages. It was with a sample-barcoded 5' primer and a J-beta primer mix that a second PCR of roughly 7 to 12 cycles was run. TCRdb passed the 5' RACE reads through MiXCR, listing each CDR3 protein once. There are 1.5 million to 2 million distinct CDR3 sequences in the sample; 40% to 55% occur only once, and 2% to 2.5% lies in the top ten. Sample: blood. The origin of the receptors is a middle-aged woman in good health.

The gene calls are TRBV7-9 and TRBJ1-2; unclear D gene. Trimming removed 4 bases at V and 0 bases at J, with 15 bases between. Per germline, CDR1 SEHNR and CDR2 FQNEAQ (reference sequence). The CDR3 extends over 16 amino acids. In DNA form, the CDR3 reads TGTGCCAGCAGCTCAGGACGGATACCAGCTAACTATGGCTACACCTTC. As protein: CASSSGRIPANYGYTF.

This sequence joins TRBV7-2 and TRBJ2-5; 8 bases are a match to TRBD2. Germline-derived CDR1 and CDR2 are SGHTA and FQGNSA. This CDR3 is 14 amino acids long. Losses at the gene ends were 2 bases for V and 8 bases for J; bases not matched to a gene: 7. The chain's CDR3 is CASSLNGGEPTQYF. The CDR3 DNA follows: TGTGCCAGCAGCTTAAACGGGGGGGAACCAACCCAGTACTTC.

This sequence joins TRBV6-6 and TRBJ1-2; 12 nucleotides align to TRBD1. The CDR3 consists of 15 residues. The J segment lost 9 bases and the V segment lost 6 bases, leaving 11 bases of the junction unmatched. Per the germline V gene, CDR1 is MNHNY and CDR2 is SVGAGI (reference sequence). CDR3 in amino acids: CASRDRRDRGLSYTF. As DNA, the CDR3 is TGTGCCAGCAGAGACCGCCGGGACAGGGGGCTTAGCTACACCTTC.

The chain combines TRBV20-1 with TRBJ1-5; D is perhaps TRBD1 (5 bases). Germline assignment: CDR1 DFQATT and CDR2 SNEGSKA (reference sequence). The CDR3 length is 14 residues. V gave up 2 bases and J gave up 1 base, with 9 bases separating them. The CDR3 region has the DNA TGCAGTGCTAGACCAGGGACCAGCAATCAGCCCCAGCATTTT. Its protein is CSARPGTSNQPQHF.

This clonotype was detected only once. The chain links TRBV7-9 to TRBJ1-5, with D uncertain. Between the trimmed V and J ends, which lost 1 base and 9 bases, there was a span of 10 bases. The CDR3 runs to 13 residues. CDR1 SEHNR and CDR2 FQNEAQ come from the germline V gene (reference sequence). Here the CDR3 DNA reads TGTGCCAGCAGCTTAGACGCTGACGGGCCCCAGCATTTT. This sequence encodes CASSLDADGPQHF.

The CDR3 coding sequence is TGTGCCAGCAGCTTAAGGGACAGAGGGTCAGATACGCAGTATTTT. Its protein product is CASSLRDRGSDTQYF. The chain carries TRBV13 and TRBJ2-3, with TRBD1 identical over 7 bases. CDR1 is PRHDT and CDR2 is FYEKMQ in the germline V gene (reference sequence). CDR3 length equals 15 residues. With V trimmed by 2 bases and J by 4 bases, 6 bases remained unmatched.

The chain uses TRBV7-2 and TRBJ1-4; a possible D gene is TRBD1 (6 bases). The CDR3 contains 16 residues. Germline V CDR1 and CDR2: SGHTA, FQGNSA. Trimming took off 4 bases at V and 3 bases at J, with 15 bases between the two ends. CDR3 DNA sequence: TGTGCCAGCAGCTCTACCAGACAGGACTCTAATGAAAAACTGTTTTTT. Translated: CASSSTRQDSNEKLFF.

The chain links TRBV5-1 to TRBJ2-1; maybe TRBD1 (5 bases). The CDR3 has 15 residues. Germline-derived CDR1 and CDR2 are SGHRS and YFSETQ. V was pared by 0 bases and J by 9 bases, with 16 bases between. The CDR3: CASSLGVTGAGEQFF. The CDR3 DNA reads as TGCGCCAGCAGCTTGGGGGTGACTGGGGCTGGTGAGCAGTTCTTC. Full variable domain (remainder filled in from reference TRBV5-1 and TRBJ2-1): KAGVTQTPRYLIKTRGQQVTLSCSPISGHRSVSWYQQTPGQGLQFLFEYFSETQRNKGNFPGRFSGRQFSNSRSEMNVSTLELGDSALYLCASSLGVTGAGEQFFGPGTRLTVL.

The chain couples TRBV15 to TRBJ2-3, with 11 bases matching TRBD2. V trimming: 6 bases; J trimming: 4 bases; junction bases outside the gene matches: 15. The germline CDR1 and CDR2 sequences are LNHNV and YYDKDF (reference sequence). The CDR3 is made up of 18 amino acids. This chain's CDR3 is CATSPRLAGGPLSDTQYF. The CDR3 DNA sequence: TGTGCCACCAGTCCAAGGTTAGCGGGGGGGCCTCTTTCAGATACGCAGTATTTT.

The chain combines TRBV6-5 with TRBJ2-7; 7 nucleotides line up with TRBD1. Unmatched junction bases numbered 6, after V lost 6 bases and J lost 1 base. Germline V gene lookup returns CDR1 MNHEY and CDR2 SVGAGI. The CDR3 totals 14 residues. In DNA form, the CDR3 reads TGTGCCAGCAGGGCTGGGACAGCTTCCTACGAGCAGTACTTC. Translation: CASRAGTASYEQYF.

The genes are TRBV4-2 and TRBJ2-2; 8 bases align to TRBD2. CDR1 is LGHNA, CDR2 YNFKEQ, per germline. V was clipped by 1 base and J by 0 bases; unmatched bases: 25. CDR3 length equals 24 residues. The CDR3 here is CASSQGFQVVGGGTPKTNTGELFF. Here the CDR3 DNA reads TGTGCCAGCAGCCAAGGGTTTCAGGTCGTTGGCGGGGGGACGCCAAAAACGAACACCGGGGAGCTGTTTTTT.

The chain couples TRBV27 to TRBJ1-5, with 7 bases aligning to TRBD1. The length of the CDR3 is 15 residues. Trimming at V came to 5 bases and at J to 1 base, leaving 5 bases not matched to a gene. CDR1 is MNHEY and CDR2 is SMNVEV in the germline V gene (reference sequence). CDR3 residues: CASSGGTASNQPQHF. CDR3 nucleotide sequence: TGTGCCAGCAGTGGAGGGACAGCGAGCAATCAGCCCCAGCATTTT.

The rearrangement links TRBV28 to TRBJ2-7; 7 nucleotides agree with TRBD2. The trim removed 7 bases at V and 2 bases at J, leaving 14 bases unmatched. The CDR3 covers 16 residues. Germline CDR1 and CDR2: MDHEN and SYDVKM. The CDR3 bases are TGTGCCAGCAAACGGACCGGGGGACTAAATGCCTACGAGCAGTACTTC. Translating it yields CASKRTGGLNAYEQYF.

The chain carries TRBV15 and TRBJ2-7, with D perhaps TRBD1 (6 bases). CDR1 is LNHNV and CDR2 is YYDKDF in the germline V gene (reference sequence). The CDR3 has 15 amino acids. Trimming took off 3 bases at V and 2 bases at J, with 14 bases between the two ends. CDR3 nucleotides: TGTGCCACCAGCAGCCCCCATCAGGGGACCTACGAGCAGTACTTC. Protein: CATSSPHQGTYEQYF.

This clonotype appeared a single time. One end of the junction fails to match germline, which may point to a read error. The V and J genes are TRBV20-1 and TRBJ2-5; D possibly corresponds to TRBD1 (6 bases). The CDR3 loop spans 13 amino acids. CDR1 is DFQATT and CDR2 is SNEGSKA in the germline V gene (reference sequence). The CDR3 region has the DNA TGTAGTGCAAAGAGGACAGCCCAAGAGACCCAGTACTTC. Protein sequence: CSAKRTAQETQYF.

This clonotype has just one count. This chain links TRBV24-1 with TRBJ1-1; D is unclear. The CDR3 covers 13 residues. Trimming took 10 bases from V and 4 from J, leaving 15 bases between them. Germline lookup yields CDR1 KGHDR and CDR2 SFDVKD. The CDR3 DNA reads as TGTGCCACTGACTTAGGAGACGTCACTGAAGCTTTCTTT. Protein: CATDLGDVTEAFF.

Concerning this clonotype: One end of the junction is discordant with germline, which a read error may explain. The chain carries TRBV28 and TRBJ1-1; D perhaps matches TRBD1 (5 bases). The CDR3 sequence is 16 residues long. Germline V gene data show CDR1 as MDHEN and CDR2 as SYDVKM. CDR3 nucleotides: TGTGCCAGCATCTCTCAGCCTAGGGTCGTGGACACCGAAGCTTTCTTT. Translation: CASISQPRVVDTEAFF.

The chain has TRBV4-1 and TRBJ2-7, with TRBD1 matching over 7 bases. Germline CDR1 reads MGHRA; CDR2 reads YSYEKL. The CDR3 has 16 amino acids. The V segment lost 2 bases and the J segment 0 bases; nucleotides outside the gene matches: 7. CDR3 sequence reads: CASSQLYGTDSYEQYF. DNA of the CDR3: TGCGCCAGCAGCCAACTTTACGGGACAGACTCCTACGAGCAGTACTTC.